Below, 22 T cell receptor beta chains from the same sample are listed, as sequenced in a study of stem cell transplantation in POMP-related autoinflammatory disease. Assay: immunoSEQ multiplex PCR; the TCRdb copy retains only in-frame clones and omits some. Found here are about 68,000 clones, roughly 90% of them singletons; the top ten hold 0.55% to 0.85%. The specimen comprised CD4+ T cells from PBMCs, sampled after stem cell transplantation. Receptor source: a human patient with POMP-related autoinflammation and immune dysregulation (PRAID). Among the T cells, some may be from the graft donor.

The chain recombines TRBV4-2 with TRBJ1-3; perhaps TRBD1 as D (5 bases). Germline lookup yields CDR1 LGHNA and CDR2 YNFKEQ. This CDR3 has 17 residues. V was clipped by 1 base and J by 4 bases, with 17 bases between them. CDR3 in DNA: TGTGCCAGCAGCCAAGTCGAGACCAGGGCCGTCGGAAACACCATATATTTT. This gives the protein CASSQVETRAVGNTIYF.

This clone occurred once. The junction differs from germline at one of its ends, possibly a read error. The chain joins TRBV29-1 to TRBJ2-3, with TRBD2 as a possible D gene (5 bases). Germline CDR1 and CDR2: SQVTM and ANQGSEA. This CDR3 has 13 residues. The CDR3 loop reads CSVEGRFTDTQYF. The CDR3 nucleotides are TGCAGCGTTGAGGGGAGATTCACAGATACGCAATATTTT.

This clone was seen only once. The J gene is TRBJ1-6, the V gene TRBV27, with D possibly being TRBD1 (6 bases). V was trimmed by 3 bases and J by 10 bases, leaving 10 bases between them. This CDR3 region has 13 residues. CDR1 is MNHEY and CDR2 is SMNVEV in the germline V gene (reference sequence). Here the CDR3 DNA reads TGTGCCAGCAGTTTGGGGCAGGGGTCACCCCTCCACTTT. Its translation: CASSLGQGSPLHF.

The chain carries TRBV12-5 and TRBJ2-3; TRBD2 matches at 9 bases. This CDR3 comprises 16 residues. After removal of 0 bases from V and 2 bases from J, the junction contained 3 bases not matched to a gene. CDR1 and CDR2 from the germline V gene are LGHNT and FRNRAP. The CDR3 sequence is CASGLVAGGSTDTQYF. DNA of the CDR3: TGTGCTAGTGGTTTGGTAGCGGGAGGATCCACAGATACGCAGTATTTT.

The gene calls are TRBV7-9 and TRBJ2-7, with 8 bases matching TRBD1. CDR1 and CDR2 from the germline V gene are SEHNR and FQNEAQ (reference sequence). Trimming at V came to 5 bases and at J to 6 bases, leaving 12 bases not matched to a gene. CDR3 length: 15 residues. This CDR3 is CASSNRDRWGGEQYV. DNA of the CDR3: TGTGCCAGCAGCAACCGGGACAGGTGGGGTGGCGAGCAGTACGTC.

This sequence joins TRBV5-4 and TRBJ2-1; 14 bases match TRBD2. V lost 4 bases to trimming and J lost 8 bases; unmatched junction nucleotides: 5. The CDR3 consists of 15 residues. CDR1 is SGHNT and CDR2 is YYREEE in the germline V gene (reference sequence). The CDR3 region has the DNA TGTGCCAGCAGCGCCCGACTAGCGGGAGGGCATGAGCAGTTCTTC. Amino acids: CASSARLAGGHEQFF.

CDR3 region: CASSSDRASNTEAFF. Written as DNA, the CDR3 is TGTGCCAGCTCATCTGACAGGGCCTCGAACACTGAAGCTTTCTTT. V is TRBV18 and J is TRBJ1-1, with TRBD1 matching over 7 bases. J was trimmed by 1 base and V by 5 bases; bases with no gene match: 7. Germline V gene data show CDR1 as KGHSH and CDR2 as LQKENI. The CDR3 sequence is 15 residues long.

The rearrangement joins TRBV5-6 to TRBJ2-7; 10 positions match TRBD2. Germline V gene sequence: CDR1 SGHDT, CDR2 YYEEEE. J lost 2 bases, V lost 0 bases, and 11 bases had no gene match. This CDR3 spans 18 amino acids. The CDR3 is CASSLAGVAGGPTYEQYF. The CDR3 DNA is TGTGCCAGCAGCTTGGCCGGGGTAGCGGGAGGCCCCACCTACGAGCAGTACTTC. The variable domain in full, with the rest retrieved from reference TRBV5-6 and TRBJ2-7, is DAGVTQSPTHLIKTRGQQVTLRCSPKSGHDTVSWYQQALGQGPQFIFQYYEEEERQRGNFPDRFSGHQFPNYSSELNVNALLLGDSALYLCASSLAGVAGGPTYEQYFGPGTRLTVT.

V is TRBV3-1 (or the pseudogene TRBV3-2) and J is TRBJ2-5; 9 bases agree with TRBD2. V was pared by 4 bases and J by 2 bases, with 8 bases of the junction left unmatched. The CDR3 spans 16 residues. Germline loops: CDR1 LGHDT, CDR2 YNNKEL (reference sequence). The CDR3 is CASSPLFSGGQETQYF. As DNA, the CDR3 is TGTGCCAGCAGCCCCTTATTTAGCGGGGGACAAGAGACCCAGTACTTC.

V usage is TRBV18 and J usage is TRBJ2-1; no firm D call. CDR1 KGHSH and CDR2 LQKENI come from the germline V gene. The CDR3 contains 14 residues. The germline V and J ends were trimmed by 5 bases and 10 bases, with 18 bases remaining between them. Written as DNA, the CDR3 is TGTGCCAGCTCAAATACCCGCCAGGAGTACGAGCAGTTCTTC. Translation gives CASSNTRQEYEQFF.

This chain uses TRBV1 with TRBJ1-5; the D call of TRBD1 is as the table states it, not checked on the DNA. TRBV1 is recorded as a pseudogene. The CDR3 loop spans 21 amino acids. This chain's CDR3 is CTSSQEPGQGWSICSNQPQHF. CDR3 sequence (DNA): TGCACCAGCAGCCAAGAGCCCGGACAGGGATGGAGTATATGTAGCAATCAGCCCCAGCATTTT.

This chain uses TRBV7-9 with TRBJ2-2, with D hard to call. V lost 3 bases and J lost 1, with 6 bases in between. Germline V CDR1 and CDR2: SEHNR, FQNEAQ (reference sequence). The CDR3 is 14 residues long. The chain's CDR3 is CASSFLKNTGELFF. As DNA, the CDR3 is TGTGCCAGCAGCTTTCTCAAGAACACCGGGGAGCTGTTTTTT.

The chain links TRBV5-1 to TRBJ2-4; tentative D call: TRBD2 (6 bases). Trimming left V 4 bases short and J 9 bases short, with 26 bases between. The CDR3 has 17 amino acids. Per germline, CDR1 SGHRS and CDR2 YFSETQ. CDR3: CASSPVGTLAGRTIQYF. As DNA, the CDR3 is TGCGCCAGCAGCCCTGTCGGGACCTTAGCCGGGAGAACCATTCAGTACTTC.

The V call is TRBV5-1, the J call TRBJ2-1; 10 bases align to TRBD2. V was clipped by 4 bases and J by 11 bases; unmatched bases: 15. Germline lookup yields CDR1 SGHRS and CDR2 YFSETQ. The CDR3 contains 16 residues. In DNA form, the CDR3 reads TGCGCCAGCAGCGACGAGGCTAGCGGGGGCAGAGGGAAGCAGTTCTTC. It encodes CASSDEASGGRGKQFF.

The genes are TRBV2 and TRBJ1-6; no definite D call. The V and J ends lost 6 bases and 4 bases respectively, with 4 bases between them. Looked up from germline, CDR1 is SNHLY and CDR2 is FYNNEI. This CDR3 has 12 amino acids. Here the CDR3 DNA reads TGTGCCAGCAGGGAGTATAATTCACCCCTCCACTTT. It encodes CASREYNSPLHF.

This chain links TRBV15 with TRBJ2-5; perhaps D is TRBD1 or TRBD2 (5 bases each). V lost 5 bases to trimming and J lost 5 bases, with 18 bases between them. Germline-derived CDR1 and CDR2 are LNHNV and YYDKDF (reference sequence). The CDR3 is 15 residues long. CDR3 coding DNA: TGTGCCACCAGCCCCGGGACGGCGGAAGGGGAGACCCAGTACTTC. Its protein product is CATSPGTAEGETQYF.

This clone has just one count. The chain combines TRBV28 with TRBJ2-5; TRBD2 matches 10 bases. Germline assignment: CDR1 MDHEN and CDR2 SYDVKM. V shed 1 base, J shed 4 bases, and the junction held 6 bases outside the gene matches. The CDR3 sequence is 16 residues long. The CDR3 protein is CASSLFLAGASETQYF. The CDR3 DNA is TGTGCCAGCAGTTTATTCCTAGCGGGAGCCTCAGAGACCCAGTACTTC. Complete variable domain (other parts from reference TRBV28 and TRBJ2-5): DVKVTQSSRYLVKRTGEKVFLECVQDMDHENMFWYRQDPGLGLRLIYFSYDVKMKEKGDIPEGYSVSREKKERFSLILESASTNQTSMYLCASSLFLAGASETQYFGPGTRLLVL.

V and J are TRBV5-6 and TRBJ2-3; D is ambiguous. V shed 1 base and J shed 3 bases, with 9 bases lying between them. This CDR3 has 14 amino acids. CDR1 and CDR2 (germline): SGHDT, YYEEEE. The CDR3 nucleotides are TGTGCCAGCAGCTTGCAGGTCTTTACAGATACGCAGTATTTT. Translation gives CASSLQVFTDTQYF.

The chain's CDR3 is CASSLAGVGYTF. CDR3 bases: TGTGCCAGCAGCTTAGCCGGGGTTGGCTACACCTTC. V and J are TRBV7-2 and TRBJ1-2, with D uncertain. Germline V CDR1 and CDR2: SGHTA, FQGNSA. Trimming removed 0 bases at V and 7 bases at J, with 6 bases between. This CDR3 comprises 12 residues.

The rearrangement joins TRBV19 to TRBJ2-2; no clear D gene. The length of the CDR3 is 14 residues. Germline lookup yields CDR1 LNHDA and CDR2 SQIVND (reference sequence). V lost 1 base to trimming and J lost 1 base, with 4 bases between them. The CDR3 here is CASSIAVNTGELFF. In nucleotides, the CDR3 is TGTGCCAGTAGTATAGCTGTGAACACCGGGGAGCTGTTTTTT.

The V call is TRBV2, the J call TRBJ2-1; tentatively, D is TRBD1 or TRBD2 (5 bases each). CDR1 SNHLY and CDR2 FYNNEI come from the germline V gene. The ends were cut back, 9 bases at V and 6 bases at J, with 12 bases in the middle. The CDR3 consists of 12 residues. The CDR3: CASLRDLNEQFF. The CDR3 DNA is TGTGCCAGTTTACGGGACCTCAATGAGCAGTTCTTC.

This clone was seen a few times. The chain is built from TRBV5-1 and TRBJ1-1; 7 nucleotides line up with TRBD1. CDR3 length: 17 residues. CDR1 is SGHRS and CDR2 is YFSETQ in the germline V gene. The junction had 13 bases not matched to a gene; V was cut back by 4 bases and J by 1 base. CDR3: CASSKPGQIFSNTEAFF. CDR3 nucleotides: TGCGCCAGCAGCAAACCGGGACAGATTTTTTCGAACACTGAAGCTTTCTTT.